This is a list of T cell receptor beta chains from one sample in a study of identical twins. TCRdb ran MiXCR on the 5' RACE reads and lists one entry per CDR3 protein. This repertoire shows approximately 210,000 distinct CDR3 sequences, approximately 5.9% found once; its top ten account for roughly 15%. These data were likewise used in another study, on T cells expressing NK-cell markers.

Material for sequencing was CD8+ T cells sorted from blood. The receptors were gathered from a woman between 18 and 30 years old in good health. Each CDR3 is given with its conserved first and last residue. D genes are given only for firm matches. Expanded clones get a size class; other rows say once, few or many, or leave the size out.

TRBV7-9	many	TRBJ2-3	-	TGTGCCAGCAGCTTAGTAGCGGTAGATACGCAGTATTTT	CASSLVAVDTQYF
TRBV11-2	-	TRBJ2-5	TRBD1	TGTGCCAGCAGCCGAGGACAGGCCCAAGAGACCCAGTACTTC	CASSRGQAQETQYF
TRBV24-1	-	TRBJ1-2	-	TGTGCCACCAGTGATGGTAGGGGCCCTAACTATGGCTACACCTTC	CATSDGRGPNYGYTF
TRBV29-1	-	TRBJ1-1	-	TGCAGCGTTGAACCGAATTCAGCTAATGAAGCTTTCTTT	CSVEPNSANEAFF
TRBV5-4	-	TRBJ2-1	-	TGTGCCAGCAGCTTTTGGGGGGGCTCCTTCACGGAGCAGTTCTTC	CASSFWGGSFTEQFF
TRBV5-1	many	TRBJ2-5	-	TGCGCCAGCAGCTTCGGCCAAGTACAAGAGACCCAGTACTTC	CASSFGQVQETQYF
TRBV20-1	-	TRBJ2-1	-	TGCAGTGCTAGTGCGTCGGGGTACGGCTCCTACAATGAGCAGTTCTTC	CSASASGYGSYNEQFF
TRBV7-6	few	TRBJ2-3	TRBD2	TGTGCCAGCAGCCCGGAGCTAGCGGGGGGGGCCGATACGCAGTATTTT	CASSPELAGGADTQYF
TRBV20-1	many	TRBJ1-5	-	TGCAGTGTTATCCCGGACGGTTATAAGCCCCAGCATTTT	CSVIPDGYKPQHF
TRBV7-9	-	TRBJ2-7	-	TGTGCCAGCAGCTTAGCGGAGGGGGCTGACCTCGAGCAGTACTTC	CASSLAEGADLEQYF
TRBV20-1	few	TRBJ2-1	-	TGCAGTGCCCCCTTAGGGACCGCAAGCTCCTACAATGAGCAGTTCTTC	CSAPLGTASSYNEQFF
TRBV7-6	few	TRBJ2-3	TRBD2	TGTGCCAGCAGCGCAGCGGGGGGATCAGATACGCAGTATTTT	CASSAAGGSDTQYF
TRBV7-6	-	TRBJ2-7	-	TGTGCCAGTAGCCGGGGCCAGGCTGACACCTACGAGCAGTACTTC	CASSRGQADTYEQYF
TRBV20-1	many	TRBJ1-1	-	TGCAGTGCTCTCCTGAACACTGAAGCTTTCTTT	CSALLNTEAFF
TRBV4-3	many	TRBJ1-1	-	TGCGCCAGCAGCCAAAGATTTCAGTCTGGGAACACTGAAGCTTTCTTT	CASSQRFQSGNTEAFF
TRBV6-2/TRBV6-3	-	TRBJ2-7	-	TGTGCCAGCAGTTACTCGCCCCGCTTCCCCGAGTACTTC	CASSYSPRFPEYF
TRBV11-3	few	TRBJ2-3	TRBD2	TGTGCCAGCAGCCCAAGGACTAGCGGGGAGGATACGCAGTATTTT	CASSPRTSGEDTQYF